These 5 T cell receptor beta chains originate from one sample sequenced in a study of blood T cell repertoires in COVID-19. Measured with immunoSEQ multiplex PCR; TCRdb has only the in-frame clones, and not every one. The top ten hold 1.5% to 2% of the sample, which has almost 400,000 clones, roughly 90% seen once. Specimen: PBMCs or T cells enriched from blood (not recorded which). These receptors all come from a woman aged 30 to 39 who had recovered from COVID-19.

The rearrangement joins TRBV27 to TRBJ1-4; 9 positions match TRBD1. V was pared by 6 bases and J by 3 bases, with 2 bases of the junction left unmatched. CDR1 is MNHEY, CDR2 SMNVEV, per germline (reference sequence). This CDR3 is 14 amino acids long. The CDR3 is CASSRQGANEKLFF. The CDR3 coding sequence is TGTGCCAGCAGCCGACAGGGGGCTAATGAAAAACTGTTTTTT.

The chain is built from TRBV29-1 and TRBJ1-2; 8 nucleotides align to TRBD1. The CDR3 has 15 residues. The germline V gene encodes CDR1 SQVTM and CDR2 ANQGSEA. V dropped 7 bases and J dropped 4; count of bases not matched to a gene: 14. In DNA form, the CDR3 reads TGCAGCGCCGGGGGTGGACAGGGTGCGGGCTATGGCTACACCTTC. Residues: CSAGGGQGAGYGYTF.

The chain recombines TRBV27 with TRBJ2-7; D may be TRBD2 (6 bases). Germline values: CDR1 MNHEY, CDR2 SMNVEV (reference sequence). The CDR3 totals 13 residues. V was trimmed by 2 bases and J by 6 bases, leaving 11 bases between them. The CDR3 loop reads CASSLTRTTEQYF. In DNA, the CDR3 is TGTGCCAGCAGTTTAACCCGGACTACCGAGCAGTACTTC.

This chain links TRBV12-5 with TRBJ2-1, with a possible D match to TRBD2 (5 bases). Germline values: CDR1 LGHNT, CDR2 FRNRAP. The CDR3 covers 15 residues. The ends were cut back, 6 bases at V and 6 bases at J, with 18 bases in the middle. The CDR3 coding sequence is TGTGCTAGTGGCTCCCCCTTCGGGGTCCCCAATGAGCAGTTCTTC. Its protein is CASGSPFGVPNEQFF. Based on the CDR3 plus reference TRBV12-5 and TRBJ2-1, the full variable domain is DARVTQTPRHKVTEMGQEVTMRCQPILGHNTVFWYRQTMMQGLELLAYFRNRAPLDDSGMPKDRFSAEMPDATLATLKIQPSEPRDSAVYFCASGSPFGVPNEQFFGPGTRLTVL.

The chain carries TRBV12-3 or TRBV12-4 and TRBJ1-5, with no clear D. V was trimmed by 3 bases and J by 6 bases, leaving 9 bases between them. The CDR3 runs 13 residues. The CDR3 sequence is CASSLIPGQPQHF. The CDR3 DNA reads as TGTGCCAGCAGTTTGATCCCAGGTCAGCCCCAGCATTTT.